The rows below give T cell receptor beta chains drawn from one sample of a study of T cells after yellow fever vaccination. TCRdb ran MiXCR on the 5' RACE reads and lists one entry per CDR3 protein. The table includes 65,000 to 90,000 distinct CDR3 sequences, roughly 7.4% detected once. The sample was CD8+ T cells sorted from PBMCs, taken on the day of the yellow fever booster vaccination. Receptors originate from a man between 25 and 39 years old who received the YFV17D yellow fever vaccine. The conserved cysteine and the conserved F or W are not part of the CDR3 here. Each record gives: D gene, clone size, V gene, J gene, CDR3 protein. A D gene is named only where the DNA matches it firmly. Clone sizes are given selectively: once, few, many, or a class where the clone is expanded.

d_call: NA
clone_size: few
v_call: TRBV4-1
j_call: TRBJ2-3
cdr3_aa: ASNQEGTDTQY

d_call: NA
clone_size: few
v_call: TRBV7-2
j_call: TRBJ2-1
cdr3_aa: ASSLFWTPSDEQF

d_call: TRBD2
clone_size: few
v_call: TRBV4-3
j_call: TRBJ2-1
cdr3_aa: ASSQDSLAGNEQF

d_call: NA
clone_size: NA
v_call: TRBV20-1
j_call: TRBJ2-2
cdr3_aa: SARDPGSANTGELF

d_call: NA
clone_size: few
v_call: TRBV20-1
j_call: TRBJ2-5
cdr3_aa: SAPAGFPETQY

d_call: NA
clone_size: few
v_call: TRBV28
j_call: TRBJ2-7
cdr3_aa: ASSPDDSYEQY

d_call: NA
clone_size: many
v_call: TRBV20-1
j_call: TRBJ2-1
cdr3_aa: SASNEQF

d_call: NA
clone_size: many
v_call: TRBV9
j_call: TRBJ2-1
cdr3_aa: ASSVAGDNEQF

d_call: TRBD1
clone_size: many
v_call: TRBV2
j_call: TRBJ1-2
cdr3_aa: ATNRGYGYT

d_call: TRBD2
clone_size: many
v_call: TRBV12-3/TRBV12-4
j_call: TRBJ2-1
cdr3_aa: ASSSTSGRPEQF

d_call: NA
clone_size: NA
v_call: TRBV2
j_call: TRBJ2-2
cdr3_aa: AFSPTPSVATNTGELF

d_call: TRBD2
clone_size: NA
v_call: TRBV27
j_call: TRBJ2-7
cdr3_aa: ASRLAGAEEQY

d_call: NA
clone_size: few
v_call: TRBV20-1
j_call: TRBJ2-5
cdr3_aa: SARVGQAETQY

d_call: TRBD1
clone_size: many
v_call: TRBV29-1
j_call: TRBJ2-1
cdr3_aa: SAFGTAYNEQF

d_call: NA
clone_size: many
v_call: TRBV28
j_call: TRBJ2-3
cdr3_aa: ASSWLGRDTQY

d_call: NA
clone_size: few
v_call: TRBV7-9
j_call: TRBJ2-6
cdr3_aa: ASKVVSESSGANVLT

d_call: TRBD1
clone_size: NA
v_call: TRBV28
j_call: TRBJ2-1
cdr3_aa: ASSLWTGHNNEQF

d_call: NA
clone_size: NA
v_call: TRBV20-1
j_call: TRBJ2-7
cdr3_aa: SARDLYEQY

d_call: NA
clone_size: few
v_call: TRBV7-9
j_call: TRBJ1-2
cdr3_aa: ASSLGPGNYGYT

d_call: NA
clone_size: NA
v_call: TRBV6-2/TRBV6-3
j_call: TRBJ2-1
cdr3_aa: ASSLDRWRRNEQF

d_call: TRBD1
clone_size: NA
v_call: TRBV6-5
j_call: TRBJ2-3
cdr3_aa: ASSSGQGAWDTQY

d_call: NA
clone_size: NA
v_call: TRBV27
j_call: TRBJ1-2
cdr3_aa: ASRRSNYGYT

d_call: NA
clone_size: few
v_call: TRBV7-8
j_call: TRBJ2-7
cdr3_aa: ASSPGLNVYEQY

d_call: TRBD1
clone_size: many
v_call: TRBV29-1
j_call: TRBJ2-7
cdr3_aa: SAGQGISYEQY

d_call: NA
clone_size: few
v_call: TRBV6-4
j_call: TRBJ1-1
cdr3_aa: ASSGSGGTEAF

d_call: NA
clone_size: NA
v_call: TRBV20-1
j_call: TRBJ1-2
cdr3_aa: SARDPIRGHGYT

d_call: TRBD1
clone_size: NA
v_call: TRBV12-3/TRBV12-4
j_call: TRBJ2-1
cdr3_aa: ASRLTGGAHNEQF

d_call: NA
clone_size: NA
v_call: TRBV28
j_call: TRBJ2-7
cdr3_aa: ASSAFRDKGRDEQY

d_call: NA
clone_size: NA
v_call: TRBV7-6
j_call: TRBJ2-5
cdr3_aa: ASSGGESLYQETQY

d_call: TRBD2
clone_size: NA
v_call: TRBV10-3
j_call: TRBJ2-3
cdr3_aa: AISRGLAGADTQY

d_call: NA
clone_size: few
v_call: TRBV7-9
j_call: TRBJ2-5
cdr3_aa: ASSERPGKSETQY

d_call: NA
clone_size: few
v_call: TRBV7-9
j_call: TRBJ2-7
cdr3_aa: ASSNFYEQY

d_call: TRBD1
clone_size: many
v_call: TRBV2
j_call: TRBJ1-5
cdr3_aa: ASRQQGGRQPQH

d_call: NA
clone_size: NA
v_call: TRBV7-9
j_call: TRBJ2-7
cdr3_aa: ASSLLDSEQY

d_call: NA
clone_size: NA
v_call: TRBV7-9
j_call: TRBJ2-4
cdr3_aa: ASSPSVENIQY

d_call: NA
clone_size: few
v_call: TRBV7-9
j_call: TRBJ2-1
cdr3_aa: ASSLGPAYNEQF

d_call: TRBD2
clone_size: NA
v_call: TRBV11-1
j_call: TRBJ2-1
cdr3_aa: ASSLPFTSGRAGENNEQF

d_call: NA
clone_size: few
v_call: TRBV25-1
j_call: TRBJ1-1
cdr3_aa: ASSHSTEAF

d_call: NA
clone_size: few
v_call: TRBV23-1
j_call: TRBJ2-3
cdr3_aa: ASSHPPRGADTQY

d_call: TRBD2
clone_size: NA
v_call: TRBV3-1
j_call: TRBJ2-1
cdr3_aa: ASSTGSSGSILNKYEQF

d_call: NA
clone_size: NA
v_call: TRBV11-2
j_call: TRBJ2-7
cdr3_aa: ASSSEGSARDEQY

d_call: NA
clone_size: few
v_call: TRBV27
j_call: TRBJ2-2
cdr3_aa: ASSLSVSGELF

d_call: NA
clone_size: NA
v_call: TRBV6-6
j_call: TRBJ1-1
cdr3_aa: AAGVNEAF

d_call: NA
clone_size: NA
v_call: TRBV12-3/TRBV12-4
j_call: TRBJ2-2
cdr3_aa: ASSLTSSGELF

d_call: TRBD1
clone_size: NA
v_call: TRBV20-1
j_call: TRBJ2-3
cdr3_aa: SARGKEDRAVTDTQY

d_call: NA
clone_size: few
v_call: TRBV20-1
j_call: TRBJ2-2
cdr3_aa: SARDWRTTGELF

d_call: NA
clone_size: few
v_call: TRBV11-3
j_call: TRBJ2-5
cdr3_aa: ASSPTLDEETQY

d_call: NA
clone_size: few
v_call: TRBV7-2
j_call: TRBJ2-7
cdr3_aa: ASSLVLYEQY

d_call: NA
clone_size: few
v_call: TRBV25-1
j_call: TRBJ2-3
cdr3_aa: ASSAGADTQY

d_call: NA
clone_size: few
v_call: TRBV30
j_call: TRBJ1-1
cdr3_aa: AAVPWEYTEAF

d_call: NA
clone_size: many
v_call: TRBV10-3
j_call: TRBJ2-3
cdr3_aa: AISGPSHGDTQY

d_call: NA
clone_size: few
v_call: TRBV5-1
j_call: TRBJ1-1
cdr3_aa: ASSLESLVYTEAF

d_call: TRBD2
clone_size: few
v_call: TRBV4-3
j_call: TRBJ2-1
cdr3_aa: ASSQEREYNEQF

d_call: NA
clone_size: NA
v_call: TRBV7-2
j_call: TRBJ2-7
cdr3_aa: ASSWGGRGNEQY